Listed here are 20 T cell receptor beta chains from one sample, sequenced in a study of blood T cell repertoires in COVID-19. The data were produced by immunoSEQ multiplex PCR, yet TCRdb's version contains in-frame clones alone and is incomplete. The sample shows 450,000 to 500,000 clones, roughly nine tenths of them seen only once. The sequenced material came from PBMCs or T cells enriched from blood (not recorded which). Receptors were obtained from a young woman who had recovered from COVID-19.

The chain uses TRBV6-5 and TRBJ1-2, with TRBD1 matching 7 bases. This CDR3 region has 14 residues. The germline V gene encodes CDR1 MNHEY and CDR2 SVGAGI. The ends lost 8 bases at V and 8 bases at J; junction bases unmatched: 14. The CDR3 loop is CASGGQRAGWGYTF. The CDR3 DNA reads TGTGCCAGCGGGGGACAGCGGGCGGGTTGGGGCTACACCTTC.

The gene calls are TRBV6-5 and TRBJ2-7; perhaps TRBD2 as D (6 bases). In germline, CDR1 is MNHEY, CDR2 SVGAGI. Deletions cut 7 bases from V and 2 bases from J, with 12 bases between. There are 13 residues in the CDR3. The CDR3 DNA sequence: TGTGCCAGCAACGGGGGACCAACCTACGAGCAGTACTTC. It is translated as CASNGGPTYEQYF.

The chain combines TRBV5-4 with TRBJ2-4; 7 nucleotides agree with TRBD1. V lost 6 bases and J lost 0; bases outside the gene matches: 9. The CDR3 length is 16 residues. Germline V lookup: CDR1 SGHNT, CDR2 YYREEE (reference sequence). The CDR3 spells CASNAQTGPAKNIQYF. In nucleotides, the CDR3 is TGTGCCAGCAATGCCCAGACAGGGCCAGCCAAAAACATTCAGTACTTC. Filled out from reference TRBV5-4 and TRBJ2-4, the complete variable domain reads ETGVTQSPTHLIKTRGQQVTLRCSSQSGHNTVSWYQQALGQGPQFIFQYYREEENGRGNFPPRFSGLQFPNYSSELNVNALELDDSALYLCASNAQTGPAKNIQYFGAGTRLSVL.

V is TRBV20-1 and J is TRBJ1-1, with 7 nucleotides matching TRBD1. Germline V gives CDR1 DFQATT, CDR2 SNEGSKA (reference sequence). This CDR3 has 11 amino acids. J lost 7 bases, V lost 7 bases, and 6 bases had no gene match. The CDR3 nucleotides read TGCAGTGTTAAGACAGGGTATGAAGCTTTCTTT. It translates to CSVKTGYEAFF.

This clone was observed a handful of times. The J gene is TRBJ1-2, the V gene TRBV7-9, with TRBD1 matching 8 bases. Trimming cost V 2 bases and J 7 bases; bases outside gene matches: 9. The V gene's germline CDR1 is SEHNR and CDR2 FQNEAQ (reference sequence). The CDR3 extends over 15 amino acids. The CDR3 region is CASSLSGGLVIGYTF. The CDR3 region has the DNA TGTGCCAGCAGCTTATCAGGGGGCCTTGTCATTGGCTACACCTTC.

This chain uses TRBV5-5 with TRBJ1-1, with TRBD1 matching 9 bases. Germline trimming cut 6 bases from V and 4 bases from J; bases unmatched to any gene: 13. From germline, CDR1 is SGHKS and CDR2 YYEKEE (reference sequence). The CDR3 loop spans 16 amino acids. The CDR3: CASTPIPGQGGTEAFF. In DNA, the CDR3 is TGTGCCAGCACCCCTATTCCGGGACAGGGCGGCACTGAAGCTTTCTTT.

The rearrangement uses TRBV7-2 and TRBJ2-1, with D perhaps matching TRBD2 (7 bases). Germline loops: CDR1 SGHTA, CDR2 FQGNSA. V was shortened by 1 base and J by 10 bases, with 14 bases between the two germline ends. The CDR3 consists of 14 residues. The CDR3 is CASSLGGGGREQFF. Here the CDR3 DNA reads TGTGCCAGCAGCTTAGGAGGGGGGGGCCGGGAGCAGTTCTTC. The complete variable domain, with remaining parts taken from reference TRBV7-2 and TRBJ2-1, reads GAGVSQSPSNKVTEKGKDVELRCDPISGHTALYWYRQSLGQGLEFLIYFQGNSAPDKSGLPSDRFSAERTGGSVSTLTIQRTQQEDSAVYLCASSLGGGGREQFFGPGTRLTVL.

The chain employs TRBV5-4 and TRBJ1-6, with no clear D. The length of the CDR3 is 16 residues. Trimming removed 0 bases from V and 0 bases from J, with 7 bases in between. The germline CDR1 and CDR2 sequences are SGHNT and YYREEE (reference sequence). CDR3 DNA: TGTGCCAGCAGCTTGGACCTGAGCTCCTATAATTCACCCCTCCACTTT. Its translation: CASSLDLSSYNSPLHF.

The chain carries TRBV18 and TRBJ1-2; D is undetermined. The CDR3 has 11 amino acids. Germline assignment: CDR1 KGHSH and CDR2 LQKENI. The V end lost 3 bases, the J end lost 6 bases, and 5 bases lay between the germline ends. CDR3 region: CASSPGNGYTF. The CDR3 DNA reads TGTGCCAGCTCACCCGGGAATGGCTACACCTTC.

The J gene is TRBJ1-1, the V gene TRBV18, with unresolved D. Germline V lookup: CDR1 KGHSH, CDR2 LQKENI. The CDR3 length is 15 residues. Trimming cost V 2 bases and J 8 bases, with 18 bases left between them. CDR3 amino acids: CASSPFRGVKSEAFF. The CDR3 DNA follows: TGTGCCAGCTCACCATTTCGGGGTGTAAAATCCGAAGCTTTCTTT.

The V and J genes are TRBV28 and TRBJ2-3; 8 nucleotides line up with TRBD1. The V gene's germline CDR1 is MDHEN and CDR2 SYDVKM. This CDR3 is built from 14 residues. The trim removed 4 bases at V and 3 bases at J, leaving 3 bases unmatched. CDR3 sequence reads: CASSSQGVTDTQYF. CDR3 sequence (DNA): TGTGCCAGCAGTTCACAGGGGGTAACAGATACGCAGTATTTT.

This clone was seen once. The chain employs TRBV27 and TRBJ2-7; unclear D gene. CDR1 and CDR2 (germline): MNHEY, SMNVEV (reference sequence). Deletions cut 6 bases from V and 2 bases from J, with 11 bases between. The CDR3 has 13 amino acids. The chain's CDR3 is CASRAINTYEQYF. CDR3 DNA sequence: TGTGCCAGCAGGGCAATTAATACCTACGAGCAGTACTTC.

The chain couples TRBV5-1 to TRBJ1-1, with a tentative D call TRBD1 (6 bases). Per germline, CDR1 SGHRS and CDR2 YFSETQ. This CDR3 is 14 amino acids long. Between the trimmed V and J ends, which lost 5 bases and 12 bases, there was a span of 23 bases. The CDR3 here is CASSRAGGRDVTFF. The CDR3 DNA sequence: TGCGCCAGCAGTCGCGCGGGGGGGCGCGATGTAACTTTCTTT.

This clone was found a few times. The chain is built from TRBV7-9 and TRBJ2-7; 7 nucleotides align to TRBD2. Germline V gives CDR1 SEHNR, CDR2 FQNEAQ (reference sequence). The V gene end was trimmed by 3 bases and the J gene end by 1 base; junction bases not matched to a gene: 3. The CDR3 is made up of 14 amino acids. The CDR3 spells CASSFLRGSYEQYF. In nucleotides, the CDR3 is TGTGCCAGCAGCTTTCTGCGGGGGTCCTACGAGCAGTACTTC. Supplemented by reference TRBV7-9 and TRBJ2-7, the full variable domain reads DTGVSQNPRHKITKRGQNVTFRCDPISEHNRLYWYRQTLGQGPEFLTYFQNEAQLEKSRLLSDRFSAERPKGSFSTLEIQRTEQGDSAMYLCASSFLRGSYEQYFGPGTRLTVT.

The CDR3 reads CASSSDRLGTEAFF. CDR3 sequence (DNA): TGTGCCAGCAGCTCGGACAGACTTGGTACTGAAGCTTTCTTT. The gene calls are TRBV2 and TRBJ1-1; D possibly corresponds to TRBD1 (6 bases). CDR1 and CDR2 (germline): SNHLY, FYNNEI. The CDR3 is 14 residues long. V gave up 6 bases and J gave up 5 bases, with 16 bases separating them.

V gene TRBV6-5 combines with J gene TRBJ2-7; 7 bases match TRBD2. The germline CDR1 and CDR2 sequences are MNHEY and SVGAGI. The CDR3 extends over 13 amino acids. The ends lost 8 bases at V and 4 bases at J; junction bases unmatched: 8. CDR3 region: CASRRSGGYEQYF. CDR3 sequence (DNA): TGTGCCAGCCGCCGGTCGGGGGGATACGAGCAGTACTTC.

The chain uses TRBV11-2 and TRBJ2-1; weak D call: TRBD1 (6 bases). The CDR3 contains 16 residues. V lost 5 bases to trimming and J lost 3 bases, with 17 bases between them. The germline V gene has CDR1 SGHAT and CDR2 FQNNGV. The CDR3 protein is CASSPIQGRGYNEQFF. In DNA form, the CDR3 reads TGTGCCAGCAGCCCCATCCAGGGGAGAGGCTACAATGAGCAGTTCTTC.

Concerning this clone itself: One end of the junction varies from germline; a read error may be responsible. The CDR3 region is CASREGQGARRNTIYF. The DNA for the CDR3 is TGTGCCAGCAGGGAAGGACAGGGGGCGCGGAGAAACACCATATATTTT. This chain joins TRBV2 and TRBJ1-3; 11 positions agree with TRBD1. In germline, CDR1 is SNHLY, CDR2 FYNNEI. CDR3 length equals 16 residues.

The rearrangement uses TRBV2 and TRBJ1-1, with D hard to call. The CDR3 runs 15 residues. Trimming removed 3 bases from V and 3 bases from J, with 14 bases in between. The V gene's germline CDR1 is SNHLY and CDR2 FYNNEI. The CDR3 reads CASSDDSGIYTEAFF. For the CDR3, the DNA is TGTGCCAGCAGTGATGATAGCGGGATATACACTGAAGCTTTCTTT.

The genes are TRBV2 and TRBJ1-2; maybe TRBD1 (5 bases). This CDR3 has 17 amino acids. Germline loops: CDR1 SNHLY, CDR2 FYNNEI. The V end lost 3 bases, the J end lost 1 base, and 18 bases lay between the germline ends. CDR3 residues: CASSDPPSRDDNYGYTF. Here the CDR3 DNA reads TGTGCCAGCAGTGACCCCCCCAGCAGGGATGATAACTATGGCTACACCTTC. The variable domain in full, with the rest retrieved from reference TRBV2 and TRBJ1-2, is EPEVTQTPSHQVTQMGQEVILRCVPISNHLYFYWYRQILGQKVEFLVSFYNNEISEKSEIFDDQFSVERPDGSNFTLKIRSTKLEDSAMYFCASSDPPSRDDNYGYTFGSGTRLTVV.